Listed below are T cell receptor beta chains from one sample, sequenced in a study of cytomegalovirus exposure and HLA in healthy donors. Clones were read by immunoSEQ multiplex PCR, and TCRdb kept only the in-frame ones, dropping some. Seen here are about 150,000 clones, roughly 80% observed once, and the top ten hold roughly 2.9%. The sequenced sample consisted of PBMCs. The origin of the receptors is a woman aged 30 to 39 in good health and CMV-seronegative. The CDR3 runs from the conserved cysteine through the conserved F or W. A D gene is named only where the DNA matches it firmly.

v_gene	d_gene	j_gene	CDR3aa
TRBV7-9	TRBD2	TRBJ2-1	CASSSSGRLNEQFF
TRBV19	TRBD2	TRBJ2-1	CASKERESYNEQFF
TRBV27	TRBD1	TRBJ1-5	CASSPRDRGASYSNQPQHF
TRBV4-2	-	TRBJ1-1	CASSQARVSEAFF
TRBV7-6	TRBD1	TRBJ2-5	CASSSPGTGEETQYF
TRBV30	TRBD2	TRBJ2-5	CAWSLTSAETQYF
TRBV7-2	TRBD2	TRBJ2-4	CASSHIRGGKNIQYF
TRBV6-1	-	TRBJ2-3	CASMFQATSTDTQYF
TRBV28	TRBD1	TRBJ2-1	CASSWTGTNEQFF
TRBV10-3	-	TRBJ1-2	CAISEGGDYGYTF
TRBV6-5	-	TRBJ1-2	CASSSPGGSNYGYTF
TRBV7-3	TRBD1	TRBJ2-5	CASSLMGQGGAETQYF
TRBV7-6	TRBD2	TRBJ2-2	CASSGTNGLAGSTGELFF
TRBV7-3	-	TRBJ2-1	CASSLTGTNNEQFF
TRBV5-1	TRBD2	TRBJ2-1	CASSLEPGGRAGEQFF
TRBV10-3	-	TRBJ1-5	CAISDTKYSNQPQHF
TRBV5-5	-	TRBJ1-1	CASSRYRSSTSNTEAFF
TRBV10-1	TRBD1	TRBJ2-1	CASSEPGQGALGEQFF
TRBV5-4	-	TRBJ2-1	CASSFYNGDSYNEQFF
TRBV19	TRBD1	TRBJ2-7	CASRASGQGGTYEQYF
TRBV7-9	-	-	CASSAALGGPSVYEQYF
TRBV14	TRBD2	TRBJ2-7	CASSPWTSGVYEQYF
TRBV2	-	TRBJ2-3	CASHTGSGSTDTQYF
TRBV29-1	TRBD1	TRBJ1-1	CSIKGTGLDTEAFF
TRBV28	TRBD1	TRBJ1-2	CASSGQGPPYGYTF
TRBV19	TRBD2	TRBJ2-7	CASSIRTSGGAPYEQYF
TRBV7-7	-	TRBJ1-1	CASSLSTDTEAFF
TRBV5-1	TRBD1	TRBJ2-4	CASSLVGLTGIKDIQYF
TRBV10-3	-	TRBJ1-1	CAISEGVYTEAFF
TRBV4-1	-	TRBJ1-3	CASSPRTLSGNTIYF
TRBV2	-	TRBJ2-6	CASNGVGANVLTF
TRBV4-2	-	TRBJ2-1	CASSQEASTYNEQFF
TRBV5-4	TRBD2	TRBJ2-3	CASSPLSGRTDTQYF
TRBV15	-	TRBJ2-1	CATGDFDSYNEQFF
TRBV7-9	-	TRBJ2-2	CASSLASGNTGELFF
TRBV30	-	TRBJ2-3	CAWTGQEGSSQYF
TRBV11-2	TRBD1	TRBJ2-1	CASSPEGDRGINEQFF